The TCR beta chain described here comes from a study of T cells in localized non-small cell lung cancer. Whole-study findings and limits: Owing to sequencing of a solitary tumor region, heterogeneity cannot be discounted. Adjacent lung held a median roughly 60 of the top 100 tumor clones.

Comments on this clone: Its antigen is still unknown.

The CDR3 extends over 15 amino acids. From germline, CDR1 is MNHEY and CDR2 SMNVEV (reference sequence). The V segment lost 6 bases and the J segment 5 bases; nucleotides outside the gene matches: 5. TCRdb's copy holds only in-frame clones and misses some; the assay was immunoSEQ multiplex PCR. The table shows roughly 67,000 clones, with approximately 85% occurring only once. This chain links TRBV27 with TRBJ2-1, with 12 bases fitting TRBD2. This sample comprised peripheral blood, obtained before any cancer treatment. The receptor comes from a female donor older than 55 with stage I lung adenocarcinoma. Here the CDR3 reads CASSLTSGGNNEQFF. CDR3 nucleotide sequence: TGTGCCAGCAGCCTGACTAGCGGGGGAAACAATGAGCAGTTCTTC.